What follows describes a single TCR beta chain. Antigen: not known. With the Oncomine TCR Beta short-read assay, DNA from cultured CD4+ T cells was sequenced. TCRdb passed the PCR reads through MiXCR, listing each CDR3 protein once. The sample has some 970 distinct CDR3 sequences, around a third seen once. This CDR3 has 17 amino acids. V shed 4 bases and J shed 9 bases, with 22 bases lying between them. CDR1 and CDR2 (germline): MGHRA, YSYEKL. This specimen comes from a study of vaccination and CD4 T cells after COVID-19. The treatment is: approximately nine-day PBMC culture with coronavirus spike peptide pools or control peptides (ViraFEST assay). Prior to the COVID-19 pandemic (2011-2018), the unexposed donor's CD4+ T cells were collected.

The sample was CD4+ T cells from blood, cultured in vitro. The clonotype was recovered from a human donor in good health. V usage is TRBV4-1 and J usage is TRBJ1-6; no clear D gene. The CDR3 sequence: CASSLVTAPRGISPLHF. CDR3 coding DNA: TGCGCCAGCAGCCTCGTCACGGCTCCTCGAGGAATTTCACCCCTCCACTTT.